Listed below are T cell receptor beta chains from one sample, sequenced in a study of control samples from healthy donors and cancer patients. Assay: immunoSEQ multiplex PCR; the TCRdb copy retains only in-frame clones and omits some. Of about 200,000 clones in the sample, about 90% are singletons; the top ten hold approximately 1.8%. Sequencing was done on a sample of blood. These receptors were collected from a man in his thirties or forties in good health. Both conserved end residues are part of each CDR3. A D gene is named only where the DNA matches it firmly. Size is stated for part of the rows, as once, few or many counts, or as a class when the clone is expanded.

clone_size | j_call | d_call | v_call | cdr3_nt | cdr3_aa
. | TRBJ2-2 | TRBD1 | TRBV7-8 | TGTGCCAGCAACTACAGGGGGCGGACCGGGGAGCTGTTTTTT | CASNYRGRTGELFF
. | TRBJ1-3 | . | TRBV6-6 | TGTGCCAGCAGTCTCCGTGGGGGGCCGAGCTCTGGAAACACCATATATTTT | CASSLRGGPSSGNTIYF
. | TRBJ1-1 | . | TRBV6-5 | TGTGCCAGCACTAAGGGGAGGGACACTGAAGCTTTCTTT | CASTKGRDTEAFF
. | TRBJ1-2 | . | TRBV7-9 | TGTGCCAGCACCGCCCAGGGGAACTATGGCTACACCTTC | CASTAQGNYGYTF
. | TRBJ1-4 | . | TRBV28 | TGTGCCAGCAGTTTGGGGGGGGCAGATGAAAAACTGTTTTTT | CASSLGGADEKLFF
once | TRBJ1-4 | TRBD1 | TRBV30 | TGTGCCTGGAGTGTAAAGGGACAGGTCGGGGAAAAACTGTTTTTT | CAWSVKGQVGEKLFF
. | TRBJ2-1 | TRBD2 | TRBV14 | TGTGCCAGCAGCCAAGACCTAGCGGGGGGCGTTCAGTTCTTC | CASSQDLAGGVQFF
. | TRBJ1-4 | . | TRBV12-3/TRBV12-4 | TGTGCCAGCAGTTTAGGCCGTAATGAAAAACTGTTTTTT | CASSLGRNEKLFF
. | TRBJ2-1 | . | TRBV19 | TGTGCCAGTAGTTCCGGGGCAGGGGAATACAATGAGCAGTTCTTC | CASSSGAGEYNEQFF
. | TRBJ2-3 | . | TRBV9 | TGTGCCAGCAGCGTAGCGGTGCACAGCACAGATACGCAGTATTTT | CASSVAVHSTDTQYF